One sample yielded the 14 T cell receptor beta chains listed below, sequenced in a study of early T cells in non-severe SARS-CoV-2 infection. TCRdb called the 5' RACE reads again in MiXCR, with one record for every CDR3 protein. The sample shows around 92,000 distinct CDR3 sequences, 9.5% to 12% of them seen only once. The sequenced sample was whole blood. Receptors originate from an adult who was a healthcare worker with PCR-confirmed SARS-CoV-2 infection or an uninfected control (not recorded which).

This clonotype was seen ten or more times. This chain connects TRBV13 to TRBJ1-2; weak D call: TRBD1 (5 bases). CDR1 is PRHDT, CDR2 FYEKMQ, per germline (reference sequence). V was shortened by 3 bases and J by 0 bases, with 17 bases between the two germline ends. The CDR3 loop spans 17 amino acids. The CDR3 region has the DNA TGTGCCAGCAGCTTTGGGGGAGGGGTCCGTACTAACTATGGCTACACCTTC. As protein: CASSFGGGVRTNYGYTF.

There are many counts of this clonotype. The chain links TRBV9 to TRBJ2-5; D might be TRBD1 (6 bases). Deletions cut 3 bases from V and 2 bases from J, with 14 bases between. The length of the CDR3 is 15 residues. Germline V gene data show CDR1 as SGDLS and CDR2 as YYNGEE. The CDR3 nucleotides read TGTGCCAGCAGCGCAGGGACATTAGTACAAGAGACCCAGTACTTC. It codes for CASSAGTLVQETQYF.

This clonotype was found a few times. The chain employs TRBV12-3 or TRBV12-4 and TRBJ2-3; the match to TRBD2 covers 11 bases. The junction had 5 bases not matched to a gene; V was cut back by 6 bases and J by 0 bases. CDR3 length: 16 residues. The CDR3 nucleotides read TGTGCCAGCAGGATTCTAGCGGGGGGCAGCACAGATACGCAGTATTTT. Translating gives CASRILAGGSTDTQYF.

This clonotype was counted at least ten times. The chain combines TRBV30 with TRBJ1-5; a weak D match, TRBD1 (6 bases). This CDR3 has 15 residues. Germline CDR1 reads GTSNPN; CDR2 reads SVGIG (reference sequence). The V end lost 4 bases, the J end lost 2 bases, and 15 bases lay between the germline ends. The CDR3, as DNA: TGTGCCTGGAACCCAGGGGAGCGGGGCAATCAGCCCCAGCATTTT. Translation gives CAWNPGERGNQPQHF.

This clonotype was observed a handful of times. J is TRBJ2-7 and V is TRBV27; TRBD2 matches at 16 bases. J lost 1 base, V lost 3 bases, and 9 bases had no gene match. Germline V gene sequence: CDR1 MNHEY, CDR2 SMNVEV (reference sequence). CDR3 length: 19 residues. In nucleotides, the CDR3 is TGTGCCAGCAGTTTCTCCGGGACTAGCGGGAGGGTATCTTCCTACGAGCAGTACTTC. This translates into CASSFSGTSGRVSSYEQYF.

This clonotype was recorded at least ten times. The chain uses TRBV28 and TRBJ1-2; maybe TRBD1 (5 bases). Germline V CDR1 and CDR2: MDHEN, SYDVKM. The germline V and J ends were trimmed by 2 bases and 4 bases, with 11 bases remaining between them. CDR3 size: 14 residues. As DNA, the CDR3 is TGTGCCAGCAGTTTAGGAGGGGAGAGCTATGGCTACACCTTC. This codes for CASSLGGESYGYTF.

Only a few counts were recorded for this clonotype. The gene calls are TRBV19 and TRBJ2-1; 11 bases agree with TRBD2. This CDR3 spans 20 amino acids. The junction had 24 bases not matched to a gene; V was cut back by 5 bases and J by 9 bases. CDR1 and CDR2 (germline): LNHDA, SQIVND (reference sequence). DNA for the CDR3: TGTGCCAGTAGTCTCCTTGACGCTTCCCTTCTAGCGGGAGGAAGGGTTGAGCAGTTCTTC. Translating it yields CASSLLDASLLAGGRVEQFF. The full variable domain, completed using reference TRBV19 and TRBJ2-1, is DGGITQSPKYLFRKEGQNVTLSCEQNLNHDAMYWYRQDPGQGLRLIYYSQIVNDFQKGDIAEGYSVSREKKESFPLTVTSAQKNPTAFYLCASSLLDASLLAGGRVEQFFGPGTRLTVL.

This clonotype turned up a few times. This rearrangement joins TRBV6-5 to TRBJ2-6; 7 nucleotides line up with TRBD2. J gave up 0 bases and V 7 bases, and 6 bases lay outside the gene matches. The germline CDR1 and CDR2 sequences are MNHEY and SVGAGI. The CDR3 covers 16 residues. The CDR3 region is CASKRGYPSGANVLTF. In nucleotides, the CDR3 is TGTGCCAGCAAGCGGGGCTATCCCTCTGGGGCCAACGTCCTGACTTTC.

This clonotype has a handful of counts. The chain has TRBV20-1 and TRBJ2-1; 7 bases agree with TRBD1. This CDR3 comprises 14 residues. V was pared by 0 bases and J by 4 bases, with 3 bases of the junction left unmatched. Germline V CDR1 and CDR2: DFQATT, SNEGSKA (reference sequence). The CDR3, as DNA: TGCAGTGCTAGAGATCTGGGACAGTACAATGAGCAGTTCTTC. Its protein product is CSARDLGQYNEQFF.

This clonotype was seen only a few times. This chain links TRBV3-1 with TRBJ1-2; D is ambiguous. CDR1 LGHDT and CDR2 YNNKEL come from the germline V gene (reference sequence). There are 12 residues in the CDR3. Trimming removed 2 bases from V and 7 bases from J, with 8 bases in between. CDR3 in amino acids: CASSQRISGYTF. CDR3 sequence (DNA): TGTGCCAGCAGCCAACGCATTTCTGGCTACACCTTC. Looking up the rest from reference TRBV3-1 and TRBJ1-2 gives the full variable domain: DTAVSQTPKYLVTQMGNDKSIKCEQNLGHDTMYWYKQDSKKFLKIMFSYNNKELIINETVPNRFSPKSPDKAHLNLHINSLELGDSAVYFCASSQRISGYTFGSGTRLTVV.

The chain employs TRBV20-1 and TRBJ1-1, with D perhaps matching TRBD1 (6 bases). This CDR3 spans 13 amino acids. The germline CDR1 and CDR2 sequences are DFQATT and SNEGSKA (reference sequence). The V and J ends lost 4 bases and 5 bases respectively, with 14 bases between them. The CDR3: CSAILGGETEAFF. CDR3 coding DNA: TGCAGTGCTATCCTCGGGGGCGAAACTGAAGCTTTCTTT.

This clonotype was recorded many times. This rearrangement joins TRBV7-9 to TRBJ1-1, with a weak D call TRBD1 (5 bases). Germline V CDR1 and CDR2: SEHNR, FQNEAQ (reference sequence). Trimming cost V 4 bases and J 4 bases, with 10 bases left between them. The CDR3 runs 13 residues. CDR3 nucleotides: TGTGCCAGCAGCTCACAGGTTGGCACTGAAGCTTTCTTT. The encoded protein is CASSSQVGTEAFF.

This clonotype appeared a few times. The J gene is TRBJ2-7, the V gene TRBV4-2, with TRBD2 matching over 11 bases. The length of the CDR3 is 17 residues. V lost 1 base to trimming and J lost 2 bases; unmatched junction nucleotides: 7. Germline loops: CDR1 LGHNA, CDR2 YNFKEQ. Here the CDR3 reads CASSQGVTSGVTYEQYF. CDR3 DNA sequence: TGTGCCAGCAGCCAAGGAGTGACTAGCGGGGTAACCTACGAGCAGTACTTC.

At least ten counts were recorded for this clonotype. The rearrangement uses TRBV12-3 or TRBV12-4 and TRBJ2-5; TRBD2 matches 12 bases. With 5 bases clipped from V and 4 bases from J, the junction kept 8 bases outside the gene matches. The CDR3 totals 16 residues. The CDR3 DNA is TGTGCCAGCAGTCGCTCCCTAGCGGGGGGGATAGAGACCCAGTACTTC. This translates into CASSRSLAGGIETQYF.